This TCR beta chain was observed in a study of blood T cell repertoires in COVID-19. Study-wide context: Specimens from acute and convalescent COVID-19 originated in the United States, Italy and Spain. Sources were T cells, B-cell-depleted T cells, or PBMCs; the material itself was cDNA or gDNA.

Per the germline V gene, CDR1 is SGHTS and CDR2 is YDEGEE. Losses at the gene ends were 2 bases for V and 3 bases for J; bases not matched to a gene: 2. This CDR3 is 14 amino acids long. Assay: immunoSEQ multiplex PCR; the TCRdb copy retains only in-frame clones and omits some. The table shows about 240,000 clones, with around four fifths occurring only once. The clonotype comes from a man aged 50 or older with acute or convalescent COVID-19. The specimen was peripheral blood. The gene calls are TRBV5-8 and TRBJ2-7, with 10 bases identical to TRBD2. The CDR3 region is CASSFSGGDYEQYF. DNA for the CDR3: TGTGCCAGCAGCTTCAGCGGGGGGGACTACGAGCAGTACTTC.